This TCR beta chain appears in the sequencing data of a study of post-analysis software for immune sequencing data. Study-wide background: The study covered relapsing-remitting, secondary progressive and progressive-relapsing courses of multiple sclerosis. Regarding the study as a whole: Patients carried roughly five TRBV segments more frequently than controls did, and TRBV5-6, TRBV5-1 and TRBV20-1 were among them.

TCR beta libraries were prepared from cDNA with unique molecular identifiers. Each CDR3 protein gets one entry after TCRdb re-called the PCR reads with MiXCR. This sample yields a few hundred thousand distinct CDR3 sequences, of which about 38% are seen a single time; under 5% belongs to the top ten. A note on this clonotype: What it binds is unknown. This may arise from a read error, as a much more abundant clone is one base away.

V lost 1 base and J lost 5, with 8 bases in between. The germline V gene has CDR1 MDHEN and CDR2 SYDVKM. The CDR3 loop spans 13 amino acids. The sequencing input was blood. This chain joins TRBV28 and TRBJ2-5; D uncertain. The receptor comes from a girl between 5 and 17 years old with multiple sclerosis. The CDR3: CASSLFPRETQYF. In DNA form, the CDR3 reads TGTGCCAGCAGTTTATTCCCGCGGGAGACCCAGTACTTC.